This entry lists 10 T cell receptor beta chains sequenced from one sample in a study of vaccination effects on CD4 cells after COVID-19. No antigens are known for them. Cultured cells yielded isolated CD4+ T cells after about ten days. Participants were vaccinated with two doses of either the BNT162b2 or mRNA-1273 vaccine. Assay used: immunoSEQ multiplex PCR; TCRdb lists only in-frame clones, some missing. The data hold tens of thousands of clones, with around 79% observed a single time. Sequenced material: CD4+ T cells from PBMCs cultured without peptide, taken after COVID-19 vaccination. The origin of the receptors is a human donor who received a COVID-19 vaccine.

The chain's CDR3 is CASSYSQTNTEAFF. CDR3 coding DNA: TGTGCCAGCAGTTACTCGCAAACGAACACTGAAGCTTTCTTT. V gene TRBV6-5 combines with J gene TRBJ1-1; D remains ambiguous. Trimming shortened V by 0 bases and J by 1 base, and 6 bases separated the two germline ends. Germline CDR1 reads MNHEY; CDR2 reads SVGAGI. The CDR3 covers 14 residues.

J is TRBJ2-3 and V is TRBV7-3; 9 bases match TRBD2. Germline V gene lookup returns CDR1 SGHTA and CDR2 FQGTGA. CDR3 length: 17 amino acids. The ends lost 7 bases at V and 3 bases at J; junction bases unmatched: 14. CDR3 DNA sequence: TGTGCCAGCATCCGGCTAGCGGGGATGTTCATTACAGATACGCAGTATTTT. Its protein is CASIRLAGMFITDTQYF.

The chain recombines TRBV5-1 with TRBJ2-7; TRBD2 matches at 16 bases. This CDR3 comprises 16 residues. From germline, CDR1 is SGHRS and CDR2 YFSETQ. V lost 4 bases and J lost 6; bases outside the gene matches: 7. CDR3: CASSPGTSGGAAEQYV. The DNA of the CDR3 is TGCGCCAGCAGCCCCGGGACTAGCGGGGGGGCGGCCGAGCAGTACGTC.

This rearrangement joins TRBV2 to TRBJ1-4, with a tentative D call TRBD1 (5 bases). Trimming pared 5 bases from V and 0 bases from J, leaving 7 bases between. The CDR3 has 14 amino acids. Per the germline V gene, CDR1 is SNHLY and CDR2 is FYNNEI. The CDR3 loop reads CASSKTATNEKLFF. As DNA, the CDR3 is TGTGCCAGCAGTAAGACAGCAACTAATGAAAAACTGTTTTTT.

CDR3 DNA: TGTGCCAGTAGTGGACAGGACACAGATACGCAGTATTTT. This translates into CASSGQDTDTQYF. The chain has TRBV19 and TRBJ2-3, with 7 positions matching TRBD1. This CDR3 is built from 13 residues. After removal of 5 bases from V and 2 bases from J, the junction contained 1 base not matched to a gene. Germline CDR1 LNHDA, CDR2 SQIVND (reference sequence).

The rearrangement joins TRBV3-1 (or the pseudogene TRBV3-2) to TRBJ1-4, with D perhaps matching TRBD1 (5 bases). V dropped 4 bases and J dropped 2 bases, with 14 bases sitting between them. This CDR3 is built from 16 residues. Germline CDR1 reads LGHDT; CDR2 reads YNNKEL (reference sequence). The CDR3 nucleotides are TGTGCCAGCAGCCCACGGGGGGTAAGGACTAATGAAAAACTGTTTTTT. Its translation is CASSPRGVRTNEKLFF.

This sequence joins TRBV15 and TRBJ1-3; D is unclear. The germline gives CDR1 LNHNV, CDR2 YYDKDF (reference sequence). The CDR3 has 16 amino acids. Trimming took off 5 bases at V and 0 bases at J, with 14 bases between the two ends. The CDR3 here is CATSFLGGSSGNTIYF. CDR3 nucleotides: TGTGCCACCAGCTTCCTCGGTGGCAGCTCTGGAAACACCATATATTTT.

This clone was seen more than once but under ten times. The rearrangement links TRBV2 to TRBJ1-2; D may be TRBD1 (6 bases). Germline V gene data show CDR1 as SNHLY and CDR2 as FYNNEI. CDR3 size: 13 residues. Trimming pared 6 bases from V and 5 bases from J, leaving 13 bases between. The CDR3 region is CASREGGAYGYTF. CDR3 DNA: TGTGCCAGCAGAGAGGGGGGCGCGTATGGCTACACCTTC.

The V call is TRBV5-1, the J call TRBJ2-5; 12 bases agree with TRBD2. The CDR3 sequence is 19 residues long. The junction had 14 bases not matched to a gene; V was cut back by 1 base and J by 4 bases. The germline V gene encodes CDR1 SGHRS and CDR2 YFSETQ. As DNA, the CDR3 is TGCGCCAGCAGCTTGACTCTTTGGGTGACTAGCGGGGGAACAGAGACCCAGTACTTC. The encoded protein is CASSLTLWVTSGGTETQYF.

The chain links TRBV10-1 to TRBJ2-5; 8 bases map to TRBD2. Germline CDR1 WNHNN, CDR2 SYGVQD (reference sequence). The CDR3 covers 16 residues. The V and J ends lost 5 bases and 2 bases, in that order; junction bases with no gene match: 10. CDR3 amino acids: CASSPPLPGGQETQYF. In DNA, the CDR3 is TGCGCCAGCAGTCCGCCCTTACCGGGGGGGCAAGAGACCCAGTACTTC.